This is a list of T cell receptor beta chains from one sample in a study of OX40 agonist ivuxolimab in advanced cancers. Profiling relied on immunoSEQ multiplex PCR, and the TCRdb table lists in-frame clones only, not all of them. The sample yields tens of thousands of clones, 75% to 85% seen once. This sample comprised CD4+ or CD8+ T cells sorted from blood, obtained in a trial of the OX40 agonist ivuxolimab. The receptors originated from an adult with an advanced solid tumor such as melanoma, head and neck, liver or kidney cancer. The CDR3 runs from the conserved cysteine through the conserved F or W. A D gene is named only where the DNA matches it firmly. Part of the rows lack a size; the others show once, few, many or a class for expanded clones.

TRBJ2-5	.	TRBV5-4	.	CASSEAGIRVEETQYF	TGTGCCAGCAGCGAAGCCGGGATTCGAGTGGAAGAGACCCAGTACTTC
TRBJ2-3	.	TRBV20-1	.	CSARVTRGQYF	TGCAGTGCTAGAGTCACCAGGGGGCAGTATTTT
TRBJ1-4	.	TRBV25-1	TRBD1	CASSARRGQRAGEKLFF	TGTGCCAGCAGTGCACGGAGGGGGCAACGGGCTGGTGAAAAACTGTTTTTT
TRBJ1-2	.	TRBV9	.	CASSVMGVYGYTF	TGTGCCAGCAGCGTAATGGGGGTCTATGGCTACACCTTC
TRBJ2-2	.	TRBV5-1	TRBD1	CASSVSGTVDTGELFF	TGCGCCAGCAGCGTCTCCGGGACAGTAGACACCGGGGAGCTGTTTTTT
TRBJ1-2	.	TRBV6-6	.	CASTISGTSGYTF	TGTGCCAGCACCATCTCCGGGACCTCTGGCTACACCTTC
TRBJ1-2	once	TRBV5-8	.	CASSCPGQYSYNYGYTF	TGTGCCAGCAGCTGTCCGGGGCAGTACAGTTATAACTATGGCTACACCTTC
TRBJ1-2	few	TRBV4-2	.	CASSQKQGGYGYTF	TGTGCCAGCAGCCAAAAACAGGGTGGCTATGGCTACACCTTC
TRBJ2-7	.	TRBV6-5	.	CANGPTIFYEQYF	TGTGCCAACGGGCCGACCATCTTCTACGAGCAGTACTTC
TRBJ2-3	.	TRBV19	TRBD1	CASSMSDRVADTQYF	TGTGCCAGTAGTATGAGCGACAGGGTGGCAGATACGCAGTATTTT
TRBJ1-1	.	TRBV9	.	CASSAPLSSDTEAFF	TGTGCCAGCAGCGCCCCCTTAAGTAGCGACACTGAAGCTTTCTTT
TRBJ1-6	.	TRBV2	.	CASRQDPLSPLHF	TGTGCCAGCAGACAAGACCCGTTATCGCCCCTCCACTTT
TRBJ2-4	.	TRBV18	.	CASSPRGEGHIQYF	TGTGCCAGCTCACCACGTGGGGAAGGGCACATTCAGTACTTC
TRBJ2-7	.	TRBV7-2	.	CASSFGTVASYEQYF	TGTGCCAGCAGCTTCGGAACAGTCGCCTCCTACGAGCAGTACTTC
TRBJ1-3	.	TRBV5-1	TRBD1	CASSPTGARGNTIYF	TGCGCCAGCAGCCCGACAGGGGCAAGAGGAAACACCATATATTTT
TRBJ1-1	.	TRBV6-1	.	CASTRFGRAEAFF	TGTGCCAGCACCCGCTTTGGGCGCGCTGAAGCTTTCTTT
TRBJ1-2	once	TRBV15	.	CATSRDPDSLYGYTF	TGTGCCACCAGCAGAGATCCAGACAGCCTCTATGGCTACACCTTC
TRBJ1-1	.	TRBV19	.	CASSNRGTANTEAFF	TGTGCCAGTAGTAACCGTGGAACTGCGAACACTGAAGCTTTCTTT
TRBJ2-4	.	TRBV30	.	CAWSFGAVAKNIQYF	TGTGCCTGGAGTTTTGGGGCAGTAGCCAAAAACATTCAGTACTTC
TRBJ2-2	many	TRBV7-8	.	CASSHRRGYPGELFF	TGTGCCAGCAGCCACCGTCGAGGGTATCCCGGGGAGCTGTTTTTT
TRBJ1-2	.	TRBV11-2	TRBD1	CASRPGQGRYGYTF	TGTGCCAGCAGGCCGGGACAGGGACGCTATGGCTACACCTTC
TRBJ2-3	.	TRBV7-2	.	CASSLVVGGGNTQYF	TGTGCCAGCAGCTTAGTCGTTGGAGGGGGCAACACGCAGTATTTT
TRBJ2-1	.	TRBV5-1	TRBD2	CASSLRVATSGGRNEQFF	TGCGCCAGCAGCTTGAGGGTAGCGACTAGCGGGGGTCGGAATGAGCAGTTCTTC
TRBJ1-2	.	TRBV6-5	.	CASSPRVGYTF	TGTGCCAGCAGTCCCAGGGTTGGCTACACCTTC
TRBJ2-1	.	TRBV19	.	CASSPDPSYNEQFF	TGTGCCAGTAGCCCAGACCCGTCCTACAATGAGCAGTTCTTC
TRBJ1-2	.	TRBV7-6	.	CASSLVGGQGGYGYTF	TGTGCCAGCAGCTTAGTGGGTGGACAAGGGGGCTATGGCTACACCTTC
TRBJ2-2	once	TRBV5-3	TRBD2	CASSSGVKTGELFF	TGTGCCAGCAGCAGCGGGGTTAAGACCGGGGAGCTGTTTTTT
TRBJ1-4	few	TRBV11-2	.	CASSFGATNEKLFF	TGTGCCAGCAGCTTCGGCGCAACTAATGAAAAACTGTTTTTT
TRBJ1-6	.	TRBV4-2	TRBD1	CASSQDVRQGARSSYNSPLHF	TGTGCCAGCAGCCAAGATGTTCGGCAGGGGGCCCGAAGCTCCTATAATTCACCCCTCCACTTT
TRBJ1-5	once	TRBV19	.	CASSIRLGEQPQHF	TGTGCCAGTAGTATCAGGTTAGGGGAACAGCCCCAGCATTTT
TRBJ2-3	.	TRBV6-1	.	CASRRSGGQDTQYF	TGTGCCAGCAGACGTTCAGGGGGGCAGGATACGCAGTATTTT
TRBJ1-3	few	TRBV7-8	.	CASSPPLRDRQYSTIYF	TGTGCCAGCAGCCCCCCACTCCGGGACCGACAATATAGCACCATATATTTT
TRBJ1-3	.	TRBV19	.	CASSFSGNTIYF	TGTGCCAGTAGTTTTAGCGGAAACACCATATATTTT
TRBJ2-2	.	TRBV6-6	TRBD1	CASSRTGNTGELFF	TGTGCCAGCAGTAGGACAGGGAACACCGGGGAGCTGTTTTTT
TRBJ2-5	.	TRBV7-2	TRBD1	CASSWTGGETQYF	TGTGCCAGCAGCTGGACAGGGGGAGAGACCCAGTACTTC
TRBJ1-2	.	TRBV18	.	CASSPDSRGYTF	TGTGCCAGCTCACCCGACAGTAGAGGCTACACCTTC
TRBJ2-4	.	TRBV6-4	.	CASSDRRCGNIQYF	TGTGCCAGCAGTGACCGTCGGTGCGGAAACATTCAGTACTTC
TRBJ1-2	.	TRBV7-2	TRBD1	CASSRGQGADGYTF	TGTGCCAGCAGCCGAGGGCAGGGGGCGGATGGCTACACCTTC
TRBJ2-7	.	TRBV30	TRBD2	CAWSGVAGDEQYF	TGTGCCTGGAGTGGCGTGGCGGGGGATGAGCAGTACTTC
TRBJ2-2	few	TRBV7-3	.	CASSRLGQVNTGELFF	TGTGCCAGCAGCCGCCTCGGGCAGGTGAACACCGGGGAGCTGTTTTTT
TRBJ2-3	.	TRBV5-1	.	CASSLLEGTTDTQYF	TGCGCCAGCAGCTTGCTGGAGGGAACCACAGATACGCAGTATTTT
TRBJ1-2	few	TRBV9	TRBD1	CASSVEAGGAYGYTF	TGTGCCAGCAGCGTAGAGGCAGGGGGGGCCTATGGCTACACCTTC
TRBJ1-3	.	TRBV6-1	.	CASSGGLLSGNTIYF	TGTGCCAGCAGTGGAGGCCTTCTTTCTGGAAACACCATATATTTT
TRBJ2-7	.	TRBV5-1	TRBD2	CASSERGASYEQYF	TGCGCCAGCAGCGAGCGGGGGGCCTCCTACGAGCAGTACTTC
TRBJ2-2	.	TRBV30	.	CAWSVRGGLNTGELFF	TGTGCCTGGAGTGTACGAGGGGGATTAAACACCGGGGAGCTGTTTTTT
TRBJ2-3	.	TRBV5-5	.	CASSLESSVTTDTQYF	TGTGCCAGCAGCTTGGAGTCTTCCGTAACCACAGATACGCAGTATTTT
TRBJ1-1	.	TRBV29-1	.	CSVGSGIGTEAFF	TGCAGCGTTGGATCAGGGATCGGCACTGAAGCTTTCTTT
TRBJ2-1	.	TRBV5-5	.	CASSPRSYNEQFF	TGTGCCAGCAGCCCCCGGTCCTACAATGAGCAGTTCTTC
TRBJ2-3	.	TRBV5-1	.	CASSPGLDLRTDTQYF	TGCGCCAGCAGCCCAGGACTTGATCTACGCACAGATACGCAGTATTTT
TRBJ2-7	.	TRBV19	TRBD1	CASSTARGTGGEQYF	TGTGCCAGTAGTACCGCTCGTGGGACAGGAGGCGAGCAGTACTTC
TRBJ1-2	.	TRBV9	TRBD1	CASSSGQGRNGYTF	TGTGCCAGCAGCTCAGGACAGGGGAGGAATGGCTACACCTTC
TRBJ2-5	.	TRBV29-1	.	CSVSEQQGTQYF	TGCAGCGTTTCCGAACAGCAGGGGACCCAGTACTTC
TRBJ2-2	.	TRBV19	.	CASSGTGTYYTGELFF	TGTGCCAGTAGTGGCACCGGGACATATTACACCGGGGAGCTGTTTTTT